The 10 T cell receptor beta chains reported below all come from one sample, sequenced in a study of blood T cell repertoires in COVID-19. The method was immunoSEQ multiplex PCR; TCRdb's version includes in-frame clones alone and lacks a portion of them. The data contain 200,000 to 250,000 clones, under 90% of them seen just once; the ten biggest clones take up approximately 3.8%. The sample comprised peripheral blood. The receptor source for this set is a woman older than 75 with acute or convalescent COVID-19.

The V gene is TRBV18, the J gene TRBJ2-7; 7 positions agree with TRBD1. CDR1 KGHSH and CDR2 LQKENI come from the germline V gene. Germline trimming cut 8 bases from V and 3 bases from J; bases unmatched to any gene: 10. The CDR3 spans 14 residues. The CDR3 sequence: CASATGTANYEQYF. CDR3 nucleotide sequence: TGTGCCAGCGCAACCGGGACAGCGAACTACGAGCAGTACTTC.

The chain has TRBV18 and TRBJ1-2; possible D gene TRBD1, 6 bases. Trimming removed 3 bases at V and 3 bases at J, with 11 bases between. Germline CDR1 reads KGHSH; CDR2 reads LQKENI. CDR3 length: 14 amino acids. The CDR3 loop is CASSPGQSYYGYTF. The CDR3 DNA reads as TGTGCCAGCTCACCCGGACAGAGTTACTATGGCTACACCTTC.

The chain employs TRBV5-1 and TRBJ1-5; D is perhaps TRBD1 (5 bases). The germline CDR1 and CDR2 sequences are SGHRS and YFSETQ. V dropped 0 bases and J dropped 0 bases, with 7 bases sitting between them. CDR3 length equals 15 residues. The CDR3 sequence: CASSLAGNSNQPQHF. For the CDR3, the DNA is TGCGCCAGCAGCTTGGCAGGGAATAGCAATCAGCCCCAGCATTTT.

The chain has TRBV15 and TRBJ1-2; no clear D gene. V was trimmed by 0 bases and J by 4 bases, leaving 15 bases between them. Germline loops: CDR1 LNHNV, CDR2 YYDKDF (reference sequence). There are 16 residues in the CDR3. CDR3 in DNA: TGTGCCACCAGCAGAGATCGGAACATTAGGAGCTATGGCTACACCTTC. Translated: CATSRDRNIRSYGYTF. Filled out from reference TRBV15 and TRBJ1-2, the complete variable domain reads DAMVIQNPRYQVTQFGKPVTLSCSQTLNHNVMYWYQQKSSQAPKLLFHYYDKDFNNEADTPDNFQSRRPNTSFCFLDIRSPGLGDTAMYLCATSRDRNIRSYGYTFGSGTRLTVV.

This chain links TRBV19 with TRBJ2-2; no clear D gene. Trimming removed 3 bases from V and 6 bases from J, with 8 bases in between. Germline CDR1 and CDR2: LNHDA and SQIVND (reference sequence). The CDR3 totals 13 residues. CDR3 coding DNA: TGTGCCAGTAGTATGCAGGTGTCCGGGGAGCTGTTTTTT. Its translation: CASSMQVSGELFF.

This chain uses TRBV28 with TRBJ2-2; 9 nucleotides line up with TRBD2. CDR3 size: 16 residues. CDR1 MDHEN and CDR2 SYDVKM come from the germline V gene. V gave up 8 bases and J gave up 6 bases; unmatched junction bases: 13. In nucleotides, the CDR3 is TGTGCCAGCGCTAAAACAGCGGGGGGTAAGGCCGGGGAGCTGTTTTTT. Its translation is CASAKTAGGKAGELFF.

V and J are TRBV6-2 or TRBV6-3 and TRBJ1-6; 11 nucleotides match TRBD1. The CDR3 covers 15 residues. Germline V gene sequence: CDR1 MNHEY, CDR2 SVGEGT. The ends lost 2 bases at V and 6 bases at J; junction bases unmatched: 0. The CDR3 here is CASSYGTGGNSPLHF. The CDR3 DNA follows: TGTGCCAGCAGTTACGGGACAGGGGGTAATTCACCCCTCCACTTT.

The chain recombines TRBV6-1 with TRBJ1-2; 7 bases map to TRBD1. Trimming cost V 3 bases and J 8 bases; bases outside gene matches: 9. The CDR3 runs to 14 residues. Per germline, CDR1 MNHNS and CDR2 SASEGT. CDR3 nucleotide sequence: TGTGCCAGCAGTGAGAATGACAGGGCGAGGGGCTACACCTTC. Translation: CASSENDRARGYTF.

The rearrangement joins TRBV24-1 to TRBJ2-7; the match to TRBD1 covers 7 bases. V gave up 8 bases and J gave up 4 bases; unmatched junction bases: 19. Germline CDR1 reads KGHDR; CDR2 reads SFDVKD. The CDR3 has 17 residues. The CDR3 loop is CATTQRADRANLYEQYF. The CDR3 DNA follows: TGTGCCACCACCCAAAGAGCCGACAGGGCCAACCTTTACGAGCAGTACTTC.

The V gene is TRBV28, the J gene TRBJ2-5, with D possibly being TRBD2 (7 bases). Germline values: CDR1 MDHEN, CDR2 SYDVKM. The V gene lost 5 bases and the J gene lost 4 bases, with 14 bases spanning the gap. CDR3 length equals 14 residues. DNA for the CDR3: TGTGCCAGCAGTACTCAGGGGAGGGGAGAGACCCAGTACTTC. Translating it yields CASSTQGRGETQYF.